The 25 T cell receptor beta chains in this list originate from one sample, sequenced in a study of blood T cell dynamics during melanoma immunotherapy. Assay used: immunoSEQ multiplex PCR; TCRdb lists only in-frame clones, some missing. The sample lists about 11,000 clones, around four fifths occurring once. The time point is: pre-treatment baseline. This specimen consisted of blood, obtained from a patient treated with checkpoint blockade. The receptors derive from a human donor with melanoma.

The chain joins TRBV5-5 to TRBJ1-4; unclear D gene. CDR1 and CDR2 from the germline V gene are SGHKS and YYEKEE (reference sequence). The CDR3 has 11 residues. Trimming cost V 3 bases and J 8 bases, with 5 bases left between them. Here the CDR3 reads CASSSREKLFF. The DNA for the CDR3 is TGTGCCAGCAGCTCTAGAGAAAAACTGTTTTTT.

The chain carries TRBV6-5 and TRBJ1-6, with 9 positions matching TRBD1. The V gene end was trimmed by 6 bases and the J gene end by 10 bases; junction bases not matched to a gene: 4. CDR3 length: 13 residues. CDR1 and CDR2 (germline): MNHEY, SVGAGI. As DNA, the CDR3 is TGTGCCAGCAGACAGGGGGCTGGATCACCCCTCCACTTT. Protein: CASRQGAGSPLHF.

V and J are TRBV18 and TRBJ2-1; 12 bases fit TRBD2. V shed 3 bases, J shed 6 bases, and the junction held 0 bases outside the gene matches. Germline assignment: CDR1 KGHSH and CDR2 LQKENI. The CDR3 sequence is 14 residues long. CDR3 sequence (DNA): TGTGCCAGCTCACCGACTAGCGGGAGCAATGAGCAGTTCTTC. This gives the protein CASSPTSGSNEQFF.

The J gene is TRBJ1-2, the V gene TRBV2; D is uncertain. CDR3 length: 15 amino acids. Germline V gene lookup returns CDR1 SNHLY and CDR2 FYNNEI. The V end lost 0 bases, the J end lost 8 bases, and 16 bases lay between the germline ends. CDR3 nucleotide sequence: TGTGCCAGCAGTGAAGCCCAGAGGGCGATTATAGGCTACACCTTC. This codes for CASSEAQRAIIGYTF.

Only a few counts were recorded for this clone. V gene TRBV11-2 combines with J gene TRBJ1-3, with D maybe TRBD1 (5 bases). Germline V gene sequence: CDR1 SGHAT, CDR2 FQNNGV. The CDR3 has 17 amino acids. V was cut by 5 bases and J by 1 base, with 18 bases left in between. In DNA, the CDR3 is TGTGCCAGCAGCCGTGAATGGGGGTTGGCGTCTGGAAACACCATATATTTT. This encodes CASSREWGLASGNTIYF.

The CDR3 nucleotides are TGTGCCAGCAGGACAGCCGGGACAGGCCACGGAGAGACCCAGTACTTC. Residues: CASRTAGTGHGETQYF. The J gene is TRBJ2-5, the V gene TRBV5-8, with 8 bases aligning to TRBD1. Germline V CDR1 and CDR2: SGHTS, YDEGEE. The CDR3 has 16 residues. V lost 5 bases, J lost 4 bases, and 13 bases stayed unmatched. The entire variable domain, with the rest obtained from reference TRBV5-8 and TRBJ2-5, is as follows: EAGVTQSPTHLIKTRGQQATLRCSPISGHTSVYWYQQALGLGLQFLLWYDEGEERNRGNFPPRFSGRQFPNYSSELNVNALELEDSALYLCASRTAGTGHGETQYFGPGTRLLVL.

The rearrangement joins TRBV7-9 to TRBJ2-7; D is possibly TRBD1 (6 bases). Trimming pared 4 bases from V and 6 bases from J, leaving 10 bases between. The germline gives CDR1 SEHNR, CDR2 FQNEAQ (reference sequence). The CDR3 is 12 amino acids. Here the CDR3 DNA reads TGTGCCAGCAGCTCCTCGGACAGCGAGCAGTACTTC. It yields the protein CASSSSDSEQYF.

The chain is built from TRBV9 and TRBJ2-5, with 10 bases lining up with TRBD2. This CDR3 is built from 16 residues. The V and J ends lost 4 bases and 5 bases, in that order; junction bases with no gene match: 11. Germline V gene data show CDR1 as SGDLS and CDR2 as YYNGEE. The CDR3 nucleotides read TGTGCCAGCAGCCCGCAGGTCAGCGGGGGGGCTGAGACCCAGTACTTC. Amino acids: CASSPQVSGGAETQYF.

CDR3 sequence reads: CASSSTGRHYGYTF. DNA of the CDR3: TGTGCCAGCAGTTCAACAGGGCGGCATTATGGCTACACCTTC. This chain links TRBV27 with TRBJ1-2, with a weak D call TRBD1 (6 bases). Trimming pared 4 bases from V and 5 bases from J, leaving 14 bases between. Germline V gene sequence: CDR1 MNHEY, CDR2 SMNVEV (reference sequence). This CDR3 has 14 amino acids.

The chain has TRBV6-5 and TRBJ1-6; a possible D gene is TRBD1 (5 bases). Germline V gene lookup returns CDR1 MNHEY and CDR2 SVGAGI. The CDR3 is 15 residues long. The V end was cut by 7 bases, the J end by 0 bases, with 10 bases between. For the CDR3, the DNA is TGTGCCAGCACCAAGGGGAGCTCCTATAATTCACCCCTCCACTTT. Amino acid sequence: CASTKGSSYNSPLHF.

This chain links TRBV2 with TRBJ2-2; D may be TRBD1 (6 bases). In germline, CDR1 is SNHLY, CDR2 FYNNEI. This CDR3 has 13 amino acids. Trimming stripped 7 bases from V and 3 bases from J, with 9 bases between. The chain's CDR3 is CASKPGDTGELFF. In DNA, the CDR3 is TGTGCCAGCAAGCCAGGGGACACCGGGGAGCTGTTTTTT.

A note on this clone: The DNA is omitted, as the CDR3 cannot be located on it reliably, and the CDR3 follows TCRdb's listing. V is TRBV28 and J is TRBJ2-7; TRBD2, as called in the table, went unchecked against the DNA. With termini counted, the CDR3 has 14 amino acids. Per the germline V gene, CDR1 is MDHEN and CDR2 is SYDVKM. Here the CDR3 reads CASSSSGNSYEQYF.

This clone was seen only a few times. The chain couples TRBV9 to TRBJ1-6, with 7 bases matching TRBD1. The CDR3 totals 13 residues. Germline CDR1 is SGDLS and CDR2 is YYNGEE. Unmatched junction bases numbered 5, after V lost 6 bases and J lost 8 bases. The CDR3: CASNRGADSPLHF. CDR3 in DNA: TGTGCCAGCAACAGGGGTGCGGATTCACCCCTCCACTTT.

J is TRBJ2-5 and V is TRBV19; D is possibly TRBD1 or TRBD2 (5 bases each). Trimming shortened V by 3 bases and J by 5 bases, and 13 bases separated the two germline ends. Germline V CDR1 and CDR2: LNHDA, SQIVND (reference sequence). There are 14 residues in the CDR3. The CDR3 DNA is TGTGCCAGTAGTATTGAGGGACCCACGGAGACCCAGTACTTC. It yields the protein CASSIEGPTETQYF.

The table lists this clone with a count of one. This chain links TRBV6-1 with TRBJ2-2; 7 bases agree with TRBD1. The length of the CDR3 is 16 residues. The V and J ends lost 3 bases and 2 bases, in that order; junction bases with no gene match: 6. Germline V gene lookup returns CDR1 MNHNS and CDR2 SASEGT. Here the CDR3 DNA reads TGTGCCAGCAGTGATTGGGGGACAGTAAACACCGGGGAGCTGTTTTTT. It translates to CASSDWGTVNTGELFF.

The chain has TRBV5-5 and TRBJ2-2; 10 nucleotides line up with TRBD1. Germline assignment: CDR1 SGHKS and CDR2 YYEKEE (reference sequence). This CDR3 is built from 16 residues. The ends lost 5 bases at V and 4 bases at J; junction bases unmatched: 8. The chain's CDR3 is CASRSDRGLSTGELFF. DNA of the CDR3: TGTGCCAGCAGATCCGACAGGGGGCTGTCCACCGGGGAGCTGTTTTTT.

V gene TRBV10-3 combines with J gene TRBJ2-7; weak D call: TRBD1 (5 bases). CDR1 and CDR2 from the germline V gene are ENHRY and SYGVKD. The CDR3 has 13 residues. Trimming stripped 7 bases from V and 0 bases from J, with 10 bases between. In DNA, the CDR3 is TGTGCCATCACCCGGACACCCTCCTACGAGCAGTACTTC. It translates to CAITRTPSYEQYF.

The chain employs TRBV2 and TRBJ1-6, with D unresolved. The CDR3 extends over 17 amino acids. Germline V gene sequence: CDR1 SNHLY, CDR2 FYNNEI. V dropped 3 bases and J dropped 0 bases, with 12 bases sitting between them. The CDR3 loop reads CASSDAVGSSYNSPLHF. DNA of the CDR3: TGTGCCAGCAGTGATGCAGTCGGAAGCTCCTATAATTCACCCCTCCACTTT.

This clone was seen a few times. The rearrangement joins TRBV7-3 to TRBJ1-2; a weak D match, TRBD1 (6 bases). From germline, CDR1 is SGHTA and CDR2 FQGTGA. CDR3 length equals 13 residues. Trimming pared 5 bases from V and 8 bases from J, leaving 15 bases between. As DNA, the CDR3 is TGTGCCAGCAGCCCCGCAGGTCAGGGGGGCTACACCTTC. It is translated as CASSPAGQGGYTF.

This clone was observed a handful of times. The J gene is TRBJ1-2, the V gene TRBV6-5; a weak D match, TRBD1 (5 bases). Germline loops: CDR1 MNHEY, CDR2 SVGAGI. With 0 bases removed from V and 2 bases from J, the gap between germline ends came to 10 bases. The CDR3 consists of 15 residues. The CDR3 loop reads CASSYSWTPNYGYTF. Here the CDR3 DNA reads TGTGCCAGCAGTTACTCGTGGACACCCAACTATGGCTACACCTTC.

This chain connects TRBV21-1 to TRBJ1-5. TRBV21-1 is described as a pseudogene. This CDR3 spans 14 amino acids. DNA of the CDR3: TGTGCCAGCAGCCTAGGTGATGGCAATCAGCCCCAGCATTTT. The encoded protein is CASSLGDGNQPQHF.

The chain couples TRBV5-1 to TRBJ2-3; no firm D call. The V end lost 0 bases, the J end lost 2 bases, and 7 bases lay between the germline ends. The germline V gene has CDR1 SGHRS and CDR2 YFSETQ. CDR3 length: 14 residues. CDR3 DNA: TGCGCCAGCAGCTTGGACAGCCCCACAGATACGCAGTATTTT. As protein: CASSLDSPTDTQYF.

This rearrangement joins TRBV4-3 to TRBJ2-1; 12 bases are a match to TRBD2. V was clipped by 5 bases and J by 0 bases; unmatched bases: 14. This CDR3 comprises 20 residues. Germline CDR1 reads LGHNA; CDR2 reads YSLEER. In DNA form, the CDR3 reads TGCGCCAGCAGCTCTACGCTCCTAGCGGGAGGGTTACTCTCCTACAATGAGCAGTTCTTC. Amino acid sequence: CASSSTLLAGGLLSYNEQFF.

The genes are TRBV6-5 and TRBJ2-7; D remains unclear. There are 15 residues in the CDR3. Trimming stripped 1 base from V and 2 bases from J, with 12 bases between. Germline V gives CDR1 MNHEY, CDR2 SVGAGI. The CDR3 DNA sequence: TGTGCCAGCAGTTACTTACACGACCGGCCCTACGAGCAGTACTTC. The encoded protein is CASSYLHDRPYEQYF.

The chain links TRBV7-8 to TRBJ2-1; possible D gene TRBD2, 5 bases. Germline-derived CDR1 and CDR2 are SGHVS and FQNEAQ. V lost 5 bases, J lost 5 bases, and 13 bases lay in between. This CDR3 has 14 residues. The CDR3 loop is CASSLPRGDNEQFF. As DNA, the CDR3 is TGTGCCAGCAGCCTCCCCCGGGGTGACAATGAGCAGTTCTTC.